This note documents a single TCR beta chain sequence. What it recognizes is unknown. Measured with immunoSEQ multiplex PCR; TCRdb has only the in-frame clones, and not every one. The sample yields tens of thousands of clones, around 68% seen once. This entry is derived from a study of vaccination effects on CD4 cells after COVID-19. Study-wide background: Every participant took two doses of the BNT162b2 or mRNA-1273 vaccine. General study findings and limits: From healthy vaccinees, only 1 of 255 vaccine-induced clones also reacted to common cold coronaviruses. Long after vaccination, the clones induced by infection and by vaccine shrank markedly in size. Relatively few convalescent patients took part in the study, which had no early post-infection timepoints.

Before sequencing took place, the ViraFEST assay used viral peptide pools to expand antigen-specific CD4+ T cells. Culture lasted 10 days before CD4+ T cell isolation. People in the vaccine group had not been infected with SARS-CoV-2 before, and their nucleocapsid antibodies were negative. The CDR3 totals 13 residues. Trimming stripped 3 bases from V and 7 bases from J, with 13 bases between. CDR1 is GTSNPN and CDR2 is SVGIG in the germline V gene (reference sequence). The sequence was obtained from a human donor who received a COVID-19 vaccine. The chain links TRBV30 to TRBJ1-5, with D hard to call. This material consisted of CD4+ T cells from PBMCs cultured with SARS-CoV-2 spike peptides, taken before COVID-19 vaccination. Written as DNA, the CDR3 is TGTGCCTGGAGCAGGAAGGAGGGCCAGCCCCAGCATTTT. Translation: CAWSRKEGQPQHF.